The subject of this entry is one T cell receptor beta chain. Its cognate antigen is unknown. These data come from a study of shared clonotypes between healthy human individuals. Broader study findings: Naive CD4 clonotype sharing across a few donors was roughly 5%.

Sequencing used immunoSEQ multiplex PCR; TCRdb keeps in-frame clones, though not all of them. This sample has just over 2,000,000 clones, with roughly 95% found just once. Participating donors were healthy, HIV-negative adults free of recent acute infections or vaccinations. The CDR3 spans 15 residues. The germline V gene encodes CDR1 SGHAT and CDR2 FQNNGV. Between the trimmed V and J ends, which lost 3 bases and 4 bases, there was a span of 15 bases. The sample was naive CD4+ T cells sorted from blood. Subset specified: CD45RA+ positively selected. The clonotype was recovered from a man aged 18-30 years in good health. The chain uses TRBV11-2 and TRBJ1-2, with no clear D. This CDR3 is CASSFPDLGRYGYTF. The CDR3 DNA reads as TGTGCCAGCAGCTTCCCCGACCTCGGCCGCTATGGCTACACCTTC.